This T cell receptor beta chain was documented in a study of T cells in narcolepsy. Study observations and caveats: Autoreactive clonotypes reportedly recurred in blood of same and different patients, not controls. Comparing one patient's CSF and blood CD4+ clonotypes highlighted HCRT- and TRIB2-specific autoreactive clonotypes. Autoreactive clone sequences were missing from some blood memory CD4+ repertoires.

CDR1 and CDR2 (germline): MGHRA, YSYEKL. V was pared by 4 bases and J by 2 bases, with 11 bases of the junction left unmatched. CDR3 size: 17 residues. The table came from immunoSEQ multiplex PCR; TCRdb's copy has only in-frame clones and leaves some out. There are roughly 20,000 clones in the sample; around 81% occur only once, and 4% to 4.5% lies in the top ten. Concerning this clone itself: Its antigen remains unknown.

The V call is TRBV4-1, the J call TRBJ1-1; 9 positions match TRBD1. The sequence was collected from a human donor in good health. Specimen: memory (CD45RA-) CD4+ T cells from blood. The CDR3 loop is CASSRDSQGAKNTEAFF. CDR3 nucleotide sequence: TGCGCCAGCAGCCGAGATTCACAGGGGGCTAAAAACACTGAAGCTTTCTTT.